This is a list of T cell receptor beta chains from one sample in a study of OX40 agonist ivuxolimab in advanced cancers. Clones were sequenced by immunoSEQ multiplex PCR, and TCRdb holds only the in-frame ones, with some missing. The data hold 55,000 to 90,000 clones, with approximately 81% observed a single time. This specimen consisted of CD4+ or CD8+ T cells sorted from blood, obtained in a trial of the OX40 agonist ivuxolimab. Source of these receptors: an adult with an advanced solid tumor such as melanoma, head and neck, liver or kidney cancer. The CDR3 runs from the conserved cysteine through the conserved F or W. The D gene is left open where the match is weak. Rows give clone size only sometimes, using once, few, many, or a class for an expanded clone.

TRBJ2-5	-	14	TRBV5-1	-	TGCGCCAGCAGCTTGGGCAGCGTACAAGAGACCCAGTACTTC	CASSLGSVQETQYF
TRBJ2-5	TRBD2	16	TRBV18	-	TGTGCCAGCTCACCCCTAGCGGGGGAAATGGGAGAGACCCAGTACTTC	CASSPLAGEMGETQYF
TRBJ1-6	TRBD1	14	TRBV6-6	-	TGTGCCAGCAGTAACAGGGGTGGTGGTTCACCCCTCCACTTT	CASSNRGGGSPLHF
TRBJ2-7	TRBD1	15	TRBV7-2	-	TGTGCCAGCAGGCAGACCGGGACAGCAGCCTACGAGCAGTACTTC	CASRQTGTAAYEQYF
TRBJ2-3	-	14	TRBV27	once	TGTGCCAGCGGTCCGAGGGTTGGCACAGATACGCAGTATTTT	CASGPRVGTDTQYF
TRBJ2-1	TRBD2	15	TRBV5-1	-	TGCGCCAGCAGCTTGGACGGGGGGTCCTACAATGAGCAGTTCTTC	CASSLDGGSYNEQFF
TRBJ2-7	-	16	TRBV5-1	once	TGCGCCAGCAGCTCACCGGACGGAATATTAGCCTACGAGCAGTACTTC	CASSSPDGILAYEQYF
TRBJ1-1	-	14	TRBV28	-	TGTGCCAGCAGTTTAGCGGGGGCGAAGACTGAAGCTTTCTTT	CASSLAGAKTEAFF
TRBJ1-5	TRBD1	15	TRBV5-1	once	TGCGCCAGCAGATCCGGGACAGGGTCTAATCAGCCCCAGCATTTT	CASRSGTGSNQPQHF
TRBJ2-4	-	15	TRBV5-4	-	TGTGCCAGCAGCTCTGATGCCGCAGCCAAAAACATTCAGTACTTC	CASSSDAAAKNIQYF
TRBJ1-4	-	16	TRBV11-2	-	TGTGCCAGCAGCTTACAGGGAGTTGCAACTAATGAAAAACTGTTTTTT	CASSLQGVATNEKLFF
TRBJ2-1	TRBD1	13	TRBV10-3	-	TGTGCCATCAAGACGACAGGGCGAGATGAGCAGTTCTTC	CAIKTTGRDEQFF
TRBJ2-5	TRBD2	17	TRBV7-2	-	TGTGCCAGCAGCTTGGGGACTAGCGGGGGGATCCAAGAGACCCAGTACTTC	CASSLGTSGGIQETQYF
TRBJ1-1	-	14	TRBV19	-	TGTGCCAGTAGTATTCCCCTAATGAACACTGAAGCTTTCTTT	CASSIPLMNTEAFF
TRBJ2-1	-	17	TRBV5-1	-	TGCGCCAGCAGCTTGAGGCAGGCCAATACCATCTACAATGAGCAGTTCTTC	CASSLRQANTIYNEQFF
TRBJ1-5	TRBD1	14	TRBV2	-	TGTGCCAGCAGTACGGACAGGGGTAATCAGCCCCAGCATTTT	CASSTDRGNQPQHF
TRBJ1-5	TRBD1	16	TRBV6-6	-	TGTGCCAGCAGCAGACAGGGAGGAGATAGCAATCAGCCCCAGCATTTT	CASSRQGGDSNQPQHF
TRBJ2-3	-	14	TRBV2	-	TGTGCCAGCAGTGAATTGTTGGGGGCAGATACGCAGTATTTT	CASSELLGADTQYF
TRBJ1-5	-	16	TRBV10-3	-	TGTGCCATCAGTGAGTCGTCAGGGATCGGCAATCAGCCCCAGCATTTT	CAISESSGIGNQPQHF
TRBJ1-2	TRBD1	12	TRBV30	once	TGTGCCTGGAGTACAGGGGCGGGTGGCTACACCTTC	CAWSTGAGGYTF
TRBJ1-2	-	13	TRBV14	-	TGTGCCAGCAGCCTCGACGGATACTATGGCTACACCTTC	CASSLDGYYGYTF
TRBJ2-2	-	14	TRBV7-8	-	TGTGCCAGCACCCAGAACAGGGCCACCGGGGAGCTGTTTTTT	CASTQNRATGELFF
TRBJ2-7	-	15	TRBV6-1	-	TGTGCCAGCAGTGAAGCTAGTCAGGGAACCTACGAGCAGTACTTC	CASSEASQGTYEQYF
TRBJ2-7	TRBD1	12	TRBV10-2	-	TGCGCCAGCCACGACAGGGGCTACGAGCAGTACTTC	CASHDRGYEQYF
TRBJ1-1	-	15	TRBV7-9	-	TGTGCCAGCAGCTTAGGTGGAGGGGGGAACACTGAAGCTTTCTTT	CASSLGGGGNTEAFF
TRBJ1-4	TRBD1	16	TRBV5-1	-	TGCGCCAGCAGCTCGGACAGGGGGCGACCTAATGAAAAACTGTTTTTT	CASSSDRGRPNEKLFF
TRBJ2-2	TRBD1	19	TRBV7-2	-	TGTGCCAGCAGCCCACTACCGACAGGGATCGGGTTAGGGGCCGGGGAGCTGTTTTTT	CASSPLPTGIGLGAGELFF
TRBJ2-3	-	12	TRBV30	-	TGTGCCTGGAGTGCCGGAGGGATTACGCAGTATTTT	CAWSAGGITQYF
TRBJ2-1	TRBD2	15	TRBV9	-	TGTGCCAGCAGCGCCGAGCGGGGGAGATACAATGAGCAGTTCTTC	CASSAERGRYNEQFF
TRBJ1-2	-	13	TRBV19	-	TGTGCCAGTAGTCCCGACAGGAGTTATGGCTACACCTTC	CASSPDRSYGYTF
TRBJ2-3	TRBD1	18	TRBV5-1	-	TGCGCCAGTTCCCCCGGGACAGGGGGCGGGATTCGCACAGATACGCAGTATTTT	CASSPGTGGGIRTDTQYF
TRBJ2-7	-	17	TRBV5-1	-	TGCGCCAGCAGCTCGGTAGGGGGGACCCTTCTGACCTACGAGCAGTACTTC	CASSSVGGTLLTYEQYF
TRBJ2-5	-	14	TRBV6-5	-	TGTGCCAGCAGTTACTCGATTTTATCGGAGGCCCAGTACTTC	CASSYSILSEAQYF
TRBJ1-6	-	12	TRBV7-9	few	TGTGCCAGCAGCTTGCTGAATTCACCCCTCCACTTT	CASSLLNSPLHF
TRBJ1-2	TRBD1	14	TRBV29-1	-	TGCAGCGTTTACGCGACAGGGACTAACTATGGCTACACCTTC	CSVYATGTNYGYTF
TRBJ1-5	TRBD1	16	TRBV7-9	-	TGTGCCAGCAGCTGGGGGACAGGTAATAGCAATCAGCCCCAGCATTTT	CASSWGTGNSNQPQHF
TRBJ1-2	-	13	TRBV4-2	-	TGTGCCAGCAGCCAAGAAAACCCGAGGGGCTACACCTTC	CASSQENPRGYTF
TRBJ2-1	-	15	TRBV5-1	-	TGCGCCAGCAGGCCCCGAGGGGTTGGAAGCAATGAGCAGTTCTTC	CASRPRGVGSNEQFF
TRBJ2-4	-	15	TRBV5-1	-	TGCGCCAGCAGCTTGGGGCAGGGCGTGATAAACATTCAGTACTTC	CASSLGQGVINIQYF